This TCR beta chain was identified in a study of blood T cell repertoires in COVID-19. Study background: In each case, the material was cDNA or gDNA derived from T cells, B-cell-depleted T cells, or PBMCs.

V trimming: 3 bases; J trimming: 6 bases; junction bases outside the gene matches: 11. From germline, CDR1 is KGHSH and CDR2 LQKENI. CDR3 length: 17 residues. In the study's own analysis: From reference gene primer amplification, estimates of nucleated cell counts were derived. Here immunoSEQ multiplex PCR was the method, and the copy in TCRdb shows in-frame clones only, minus some. Clone size and the V and J calls come from that table; the DNA yielded D and trimming. This table holds approximately 90,000 clones, 70% to 90% found once. The sample consisted of peripheral blood. The gene calls are TRBV18 and TRBJ2-2; 9 bases align to TRBD2. The TCR comes from a man aged 50 to 59 with acute or convalescent COVID-19. This CDR3 is CASSPLPSSGGPGELFF. The CDR3 DNA follows: TGTGCCAGCTCACCTTTACCGAGTAGCGGGGGCCCCGGGGAGCTGTTTTTT.